This T cell receptor beta chain is drawn from a study of OX40 agonist ivuxolimab in advanced cancers. Across the study: Prior therapy, whether anti-PD-1, anti-PD-L1 or anti-CTLA-4, was allowed, and about 39% had some.

The protocol was immunoSEQ multiplex PCR, while the TCRdb copy is restricted to in-frame clones and leaves out a portion. The sample consists of 65,000 to 85,000 clones, just over 90% of them appearing once. The CDR3 is made up of 15 amino acids. From germline, CDR1 is SGHRS and CDR2 YFSETQ. J gave up 1 base and V 6 bases, and 5 bases lay outside the gene matches. It was autoimmune disease history or systemic immunosuppression that excluded patients. The rearrangement uses TRBV5-1 and TRBJ2-2; 8 positions match TRBD2. The receptor was derived from an adult with an advanced solid tumor such as melanoma, head and neck, liver or kidney cancer. Here the sequenced sample was CD4+ or CD8+ T cells sorted from blood, taken in a trial of the OX40 agonist ivuxolimab. CDR3 loop: CASKSGLENTGELFF. The CDR3 DNA sequence: TGCGCCAGCAAATCGGGACTAGAGAACACCGGGGAGCTGTTTTTT.